This is a list of T cell receptor beta chains from one sample in a study of regulatory T cells in long-lasting Graves disease. One entry per CDR3 protein, called by TCRdb with MiXCR from the multiplex PCR reads. This sample has fewer than 550,000 distinct CDR3 sequences, with around 15% found just once. This sample also belongs to another study, concerning T cells in Graves' hyperthyroidism and ophthalmopathy.

The sequencing used peripheral blood mononuclear cells (PBMCs), collected at new diagnosis, from a patient treated with antithyroid drugs. Source of these receptors: a woman between 40 and 65 years old with Graves disease. The CDR3 runs from the conserved cysteine through the conserved F or W. Fields, in order: J gene, clone size, D gene, V gene, CDR3 protein, CDR3 DNA. A D gene is named only where the DNA matches it firmly. The size field is filled for only some rows; it gives once, few, many or a size class.

TRBJ2-5 | NA | NA | TRBV15 | CATSRPGQAGVQQTQYF | TGTGCCACCAGCAGACCAGGACAAGCCGGGGTACAACAGACCCAGTACTTC
TRBJ2-1 | NA | NA | TRBV4-1 | CASSQPAGRGGPYNEQFF | TGCGCCAGCAGCCAACCGGCGGGTAGGGGGGGCCCCTACAATGAGCAGTTCTTC
TRBJ2-7 | many | TRBD2 | TRBV2 | CASRTSGGPYEQYF | TGTGCCAGCCGGACTAGCGGGGGACCCTACGAGCAGTACTTC
TRBJ2-1 | few | TRBD2 | TRBV6-1 | CASWDSGEYNEQFF | TGTGCCAGCTGGGATAGCGGGGAGTACAATGAGCAGTTCTTC
TRBJ2-1 | few | TRBD2 | TRBV9 | CASSVLPSGGDYNEQFF | TGTGCCAGCAGCGTCCTACCTAGCGGGGGGGACTACAATGAGCAGTTCTTC
TRBJ2-1 | many | TRBD2 | TRBV28 | CASSSFTSGGPGEQFF | TGTGCCAGCAGTTCCTTTACTAGCGGGGGGCCAGGTGAGCAGTTCTTC
TRBJ2-7 | NA | TRBD1 | TRBV19 | CASSIGQGTAYEQYF | TGTGCCAGTAGTATCGGACAGGGGACGGCCTACGAGCAGTACTTC
TRBJ1-4 | NA | NA | TRBV20-1 | CSARDPGGPQQEKLFF | TGCAGTGCTAGAGATCCGGGGGGGCCTCAACAAGAAAAACTGTTTTTT
TRBJ1-3 | few | TRBD1 | TRBV9 | CASSERDRGLGNTIYF | TGTGCCAGCAGCGAGCGGGACAGGGGGCTAGGAAACACCATATATTTT
TRBJ1-6 | many | NA | TRBV18 | CASSPREISYNSPLHF | TGTGCCAGCTCACCAAGGGAGATCTCCTATAATTCACCCCTCCACTTT
TRBJ1-1 | many | TRBD1 | TRBV6-2/TRBV6-3 | CASSYPRGQGVNTEAFF | TGTGCCAGCAGTTACCCTAGGGGCCAGGGGGTGAACACTGAAGCTTTCTTT
TRBJ1-3 | few | NA | TRBV6-1 | CASTSGGGLGNTIYF | TGTGCCAGCACTTCGGGCGGGGGGCTCGGAAACACCATATATTTT
TRBJ1-1 | many | TRBD1 | TRBV12-3/TRBV12-4 | CASSLGTGGGGEAFF | TGTGCCAGCAGTTTGGGGACAGGGGGCGGGGGTGAAGCTTTCTTT
TRBJ2-7 | many | NA | TRBV2 | CASVLSYEQYF | TGTGCCAGCGTACTATCCTACGAGCAGTACTTC
TRBJ1-4 | NA | TRBD1 | TRBV7-9 | CASTLGTGVEKLFF | TGTGCCAGCACCCTCGGGACAGGGGTTGAAAAACTGTTTTTT
TRBJ1-1 | few | NA | TRBV28 | CASSLSGRQDTEAFF | TGTGCCAGCAGTTTATCTGGCAGACAAGACACTGAAGCTTTCTTT
TRBJ1-1 | few | NA | TRBV19 | CASSIKQGLSAEAFF | TGTGCCAGTAGTATTAAGCAAGGTTTGAGTGCTGAAGCTTTCTTT
TRBJ1-6 | NA | NA | TRBV6-5 | CASSSPASPLHF | TGTGCCAGCAGTTCCCCGGCATCACCCCTCCACTTT
TRBJ2-2 | NA | NA | TRBV5-1 | CASSLLGNADTGELFF | TGCGCCAGCAGCTTGTTAGGGAACGCGGACACCGGGGAGCTGTTTTTT
TRBJ2-3 | many | TRBD2 | TRBV12-3/TRBV12-4 | CASSIDSGTSGGKGPTDTQYF | TGTGCCAGCAGTATCGATTCCGGGACTAGCGGGGGGAAAGGCCCCACAGATACGCAGTATTTT
TRBJ2-1 | few | TRBD2 | TRBV11-1 | CASSLAVGLPYNEQFF | TGTGCCAGCAGCTTAGCCGTGGGACTACCATACAATGAGCAGTTCTTC
TRBJ2-5 | NA | TRBD2 | TRBV4-2 | CASSQDFNQRGAEETQYF | TGTGCCAGCAGCCAAGATTTCAACCAGCGGGGGGCCGAGGAGACCCAGTACTTC
TRBJ2-3 | many | NA | TRBV20-1 | CSARVGIASTDTQYF | TGCAGTGCTAGAGTAGGGATTGCTAGCACAGATACGCAGTATTTT
TRBJ2-3 | few | TRBD1 | TRBV19 | CASTPGQAVFSTDTQYF | TGTGCCAGTACCCCCGGACAGGCGGTTTTTAGCACAGATACGCAGTATTTT
TRBJ2-7 | NA | NA | TRBV2 | CASSVDRIVSYEQYF | TGTGCCAGCAGTGTAGACCGTATCGTTTCCTACGAGCAGTACTTC
TRBJ1-4 | many | NA | TRBV6-1 | CASGLLGEKLFF | TGTGCCAGCGGGCTACTCGGCGAAAAACTGTTTTTT
TRBJ1-3 | many | NA | TRBV2 | CASSEQGSSGNTIYF | TGTGCCAGCAGTGAACAGGGGTCTTCTGGAAACACCATATATTTT
TRBJ1-1 | many | NA | TRBV12-3/TRBV12-4 | CASSTGRRDTEAFF | TGTGCCAGCAGCACGGGGAGGCGGGACACTGAAGCTTTCTTT
TRBJ2-1 | few | TRBD2 | TRBV2 | CATPGKAGGQNEQFF | TGTGCCACTCCGGGGAAGGCGGGGGGGCAGAATGAGCAGTTCTTC
TRBJ1-2 | many | TRBD1 | TRBV12-3/TRBV12-4 | CASSPQTGGRYGYTF | TGTGCCAGCAGTCCCCAGACAGGGGGCCGTTATGGCTACACCTTC
TRBJ2-6 | NA | TRBD1 | TRBV28 | CASSSSDRGSGANVLTF | TGTGCCAGCAGTTCATCGGACAGGGGGTCTGGGGCCAACGTCCTGACTTTC
TRBJ2-3 | many | NA | TRBV12-3/TRBV12-4 | CASNLRLGTQYF | TGTGCCAGCAATCTACGGTTGGGTACGCAGTATTTT
TRBJ1-6 | NA | NA | TRBV6-1 | CASSADASSYNSPLHF | TGTGCCAGCAGTGCAGACGCGAGCTCCTATAATTCACCCCTCCACTTT
TRBJ1-1 | NA | TRBD1 | TRBV15 | CATLGQANTEAFF | TGTGCCACCCTCGGACAGGCTAACACTGAAGCTTTCTTT
TRBJ2-2 | NA | TRBD1 | TRBV12-3/TRBV12-4 | CASRRQGVGTGELFF | TGTGCCAGCAGACGACAGGGTGTCGGCACCGGGGAGCTGTTTTTT
TRBJ2-5 | NA | NA | TRBV24-1 | CATSDSTGSRETQYF | TGTGCCACCAGTGATTCGACAGGCTCCCGAGAGACCCAGTACTTC
TRBJ1-5 | few | TRBD1 | TRBV10-3 | CAISERDRDQPQHF | TGTGCCATCAGTGAAAGGGACAGGGATCAGCCCCAGCATTTT
TRBJ1-2 | NA | NA | TRBV4-1 | CASSQDQNRDYGYTF | TGCGCCAGCAGCCAAGATCAGAACAGGGACTATGGCTACACCTTC
TRBJ2-1 | few | NA | TRBV6-2/TRBV6-3 | CASSDTGKAGQFF | TGTGCCAGCAGTGATACAGGGAAAGCTGGGCAGTTCTTC
TRBJ1-5 | many | TRBD1 | TRBV6-1 | CASSQTGSGTQPQHF | TGTGCCAGCAGTCAGACAGGGAGCGGGACTCAGCCCCAGCATTTT
TRBJ2-1 | NA | TRBD2 | TRBV20-1 | CSASGAGGNSEQFF | TGCAGTGCTAGTGGGGCGGGGGGCAACAGTGAGCAGTTCTTC
TRBJ1-4 | many | NA | TRBV12-3/TRBV12-4 | CASRRTVREKLFF | TGTGCCAGCAGGAGGACAGTCAGAGAAAAACTGTTTTTT
TRBJ2-7 | NA | NA | TRBV6-5 | CASSYWGFYEQYF | TGTGCCAGCAGTTACTGGGGGTTCTACGAGCAGTACTTC
TRBJ1-6 | NA | NA | TRBV30 | CAWRFYGSSYNSPLHF | TGTGCCTGGCGGTTTTATGGGAGCTCCTATAATTCACCCCTCCACTTT
TRBJ2-7 | few | NA | TRBV12-3/TRBV12-4 | CASSLDGRLSPVGEQYF | TGTGCCAGCAGTTTAGATGGCAGACTCTCCCCCGTCGGTGAGCAGTACTTC
TRBJ2-1 | few | TRBD2 | TRBV28 | CASSLGGGDNEQFF | TGTGCCAGCAGCCTCGGGGGGGGGGACAATGAGCAGTTCTTC
TRBJ2-2 | many | NA | TRBV7-8 | CASSLGNLNTGELFF | TGTGCCAGCAGCTTAGGGAACTTAAACACCGGGGAGCTGTTTTTT
TRBJ2-3 | NA | NA | TRBV6-1 | CASRNAAVAQYF | TGTGCCAGCAGGAATGCCGCGGTTGCGCAGTATTTT
TRBJ1-1 | many | NA | TRBV15 | CATSRDWNTEAFF | TGTGCCACCAGCAGAGATTGGAACACTGAAGCTTTCTTT
TRBJ1-3 | many | NA | TRBV6-5 | CASSYGESGNTIYF | TGTGCCAGCAGTTACGGCGAATCTGGAAACACCATATATTTT
TRBJ2-5 | NA | TRBD2 | TRBV7-3 | CASSLAGGAKGETQYF | TGTGCCAGCAGCTTAGCGGGAGGAGCGAAGGGAGAGACCCAGTACTTC
TRBJ1-2 | few | NA | TRBV4-2 | CASSHQGLSNYGYTF | TGTGCCAGCAGCCACCAGGGGTTGTCGAACTATGGCTACACCTTC
TRBJ2-2 | many | NA | TRBV11-2 | CASSLYNGYNTGELFF | TGTGCCAGCAGCTTATACAACGGATATAACACCGGGGAGCTGTTTTTT
TRBJ2-5 | NA | NA | TRBV5-1 | CASSLFQGGSKETQYF | TGCGCCAGCAGCTTGTTCCAGGGGGGATCCAAAGAGACCCAGTACTTC